These T cell receptor beta chains were read from a single sample in a study of blood T cell repertoires in COVID-19. Sequenced by immunoSEQ multiplex PCR; TCRdb stores in-frame clones only, minus some. The sample includes around 200,000 clones, about four fifths of them seen just once. Sequencing was carried out using peripheral blood. The receptors were gathered from a man aged 50-59 years with active or convalescent COVID-19. Each CDR3 is given with its conserved first and last residue. A D gene is named only where the DNA matches it firmly. Not all rows give a size; the values are once, few, many and, for expanded clones, a class.

V gene: TRBV18
J gene: TRBJ1-4
clone size: once
CDR3 length: 16
D gene: NA
CDR3 DNA: TGTGCCAGCTCACCTCTTTCGGGGGGCACTAATGAAAAACTGTTTTTT
CDR3 protein: CASSPLSGGTNEKLFF

V gene: TRBV5-4
J gene: TRBJ2-5
clone size: NA
CDR3 length: 15
D gene: NA
CDR3 DNA: TGTGCCAGCAGCCGATTCGCCACCGACGGGGAGACCCAGTACTTC
CDR3 protein: CASSRFATDGETQYF

V gene: TRBV2
J gene: TRBJ2-5
clone size: NA
CDR3 length: 15
D gene: TRBD2
CDR3 DNA: TGTGCCAGCAGTGAGACTAGCGGGAGAGTGGAGACCCAGTACTTC
CDR3 protein: CASSETSGRVETQYF

V gene: TRBV2
J gene: TRBJ2-3
clone size: NA
CDR3 length: 19
D gene: NA
CDR3 DNA: TGTGCCAGCAGTGAAAAAATGGGTGGAGGCCGCAGCCCCACAGATACGCAGTATTTT
CDR3 protein: CASSEKMGGGRSPTDTQYF

V gene: TRBV28
J gene: TRBJ2-3
clone size: NA
CDR3 length: 13
D gene: NA
CDR3 DNA: TGTGCTGCGGCAGATCTTGGTGCAGATACGCAGTATTTT
CDR3 protein: CAAADLGADTQYF

V gene: TRBV4-1
J gene: TRBJ1-1
clone size: NA
CDR3 length: 19
D gene: NA
CDR3 DNA: TGCGCCAGCAGCCAAGCGGAGTGGGCTATGGGGGGTTTGAACACTGAAGCTTTCTTT
CDR3 protein: CASSQAEWAMGGLNTEAFF

V gene: TRBV9
J gene: TRBJ2-5
clone size: NA
CDR3 length: 14
D gene: NA
CDR3 DNA: TGTGCCAGCAGCGTTAGCGGCCAAAGGGAGACCCAGTACTTC
CDR3 protein: CASSVSGQRETQYF

V gene: TRBV19
J gene: TRBJ2-7
clone size: NA
CDR3 length: 13
D gene: NA
CDR3 DNA: TGTGCCAGTAGTTCCTTGAGCTCCTACGAGCAGTACTTC
CDR3 protein: CASSSLSSYEQYF

V gene: TRBV18
J gene: TRBJ1-6
clone size: NA
CDR3 length: 17
D gene: TRBD1
CDR3 DNA: TGTGCCAGCTCACTGCTAGGACAGGACCGTCCTAATTCACCCCTCCACTTT
CDR3 protein: CASSLLGQDRPNSPLHF

V gene: TRBV27
J gene: TRBJ1-5
clone size: NA
CDR3 length: 18
D gene: TRBD1
CDR3 DNA: TGTGCCAGCAGTTTATGGGGACAGGGGGTTGGGAGCAATCAGCCCCAGCATTTT
CDR3 protein: CASSLWGQGVGSNQPQHF

V gene: TRBV3-1/TRBV3-2
J gene: TRBJ1-2
clone size: once
CDR3 length: 17
D gene: NA
CDR3 DNA: TGTGCCAGCAGCCAAGATTGGACAGCAGGCTCGTGGGGTGGCTACACCTTC
CDR3 protein: CASSQDWTAGSWGGYTF

V gene: TRBV25-1
J gene: TRBJ2-5
clone size: NA
CDR3 length: 14
D gene: NA
CDR3 DNA: TGTGCCAGCAAGACTAGTTGGATTGAAGAGACCCAGTACTTC
CDR3 protein: CASKTSWIEETQYF

V gene: TRBV7-9
J gene: TRBJ1-6
clone size: NA
CDR3 length: 14
D gene: NA
CDR3 DNA: TGTGCCAGCAGCTTAGCAAGAGAGTTTTCACCCCTCCACTTT
CDR3 protein: CASSLAREFSPLHF

V gene: TRBV3-1/TRBV3-2
J gene: TRBJ2-5
clone size: NA
CDR3 length: 20
D gene: TRBD2
CDR3 DNA: TGTGCCAGCAGCCACCCAAGGGGGACTAGCGGGAGGGCCTTACAAGAGACCCAGTACTTC
CDR3 protein: CASSHPRGTSGRALQETQYF

V gene: TRBV18
J gene: TRBJ1-1
clone size: few
CDR3 length: 13
D gene: NA
CDR3 DNA: TGTGCCAGCTCCCCTAACGCCGACACTGAAGCTTTCTTT
CDR3 protein: CASSPNADTEAFF

V gene: TRBV15
J gene: TRBJ2-7
clone size: NA
CDR3 length: 14
D gene: TRBD2
CDR3 DNA: TGTGCCACCAGCAGAGAACTAGCGGGCTACGAGCAGTACTTC
CDR3 protein: CATSRELAGYEQYF

V gene: TRBV2
J gene: TRBJ2-1
clone size: NA
CDR3 length: 13
D gene: NA
CDR3 DNA: TGTGCCAGCAGTGATCAGGGTTCGAATGAGCAGTTCTTC
CDR3 protein: CASSDQGSNEQFF

V gene: TRBV4-1
J gene: TRBJ2-7
clone size: NA
CDR3 length: 19
D gene: TRBD2
CDR3 DNA: TGCGCCAGCAGCCAAGATACTAGCGGGAGGGCCCGACAATCCTACGAGCAGTACTTC
CDR3 protein: CASSQDTSGRARQSYEQYF

V gene: TRBV29-1
J gene: TRBJ2-5
clone size: NA
CDR3 length: 12
D gene: TRBD2
CDR3 DNA: TGCAGCGTTCAGGGAGGGGTTGGGACCCAGTACTTC
CDR3 protein: CSVQGGVGTQYF

V gene: TRBV6-4
J gene: TRBJ1-2
clone size: NA
CDR3 length: 13
D gene: NA
CDR3 DNA: TGTGCCAGCAGGCGGGGACCAAGCTATGGCTACACCTTC
CDR3 protein: CASRRGPSYGYTF

V gene: TRBV12-3/TRBV12-4
J gene: TRBJ2-7
clone size: few
CDR3 length: 11
D gene: NA
CDR3 DNA: TGTGCCAGCAGTTTAAAGGAGGAGCAGTACTTC
CDR3 protein: CASSLKEEQYF

V gene: TRBV11-2
J gene: TRBJ2-1
clone size: NA
CDR3 length: 16
D gene: TRBD1
CDR3 DNA: TGTGCCAGCAGCTCCGAACAGGGGGGCCCCTACAATGAGCAGTTCTTC
CDR3 protein: CASSSEQGGPYNEQFF

V gene: TRBV11-2
J gene: TRBJ2-7
clone size: NA
CDR3 length: 17
D gene: NA
CDR3 DNA: TGTGCCAGCAGCCTACCCCGACTTGGGGCCCACTCCTACGAGCAGTACTTC
CDR3 protein: CASSLPRLGAHSYEQYF

V gene: TRBV30
J gene: TRBJ2-7
clone size: once
CDR3 length: 16
D gene: TRBD2
CDR3 DNA: TGTGCCTGGAGGAGATCTAGCGGGACGTCGTTGGACGAGCAGTACTTC
CDR3 protein: CAWRRSSGTSLDEQYF

V gene: TRBV6-1
J gene: TRBJ2-5
clone size: NA
CDR3 length: 17
D gene: TRBD2
CDR3 DNA: TGTGCCAGCAGTGCTCGGACTAGCGGGCAGGGCCAAGAGACCCAGTACTTC
CDR3 protein: CASSARTSGQGQETQYF

V gene: TRBV6-5
J gene: TRBJ1-4
clone size: NA
CDR3 length: 13
D gene: NA
CDR3 DNA: TGTGCCAGCAGGCCCAGGAATAATGAAAAACTGTTTTTT
CDR3 protein: CASRPRNNEKLFF

V gene: TRBV7-2
J gene: TRBJ1-1
clone size: NA
CDR3 length: 13
D gene: NA
CDR3 DNA: TGTGCCAGCAGCTTTTCCAGATCCACTGAAGCTTTCTTT
CDR3 protein: CASSFSRSTEAFF

V gene: TRBV5-1
J gene: TRBJ2-1
clone size: few
CDR3 length: 15
D gene: TRBD2
CDR3 DNA: TGCGCCAGCAGCCCGACTAGCGGGAGCTACAATGAGCAGTTCTTC
CDR3 protein: CASSPTSGSYNEQFF

V gene: TRBV19
J gene: TRBJ1-3
clone size: NA
CDR3 length: 16
D gene: TRBD1
CDR3 DNA: TGTGCCAGTAGCGGGACAGAAAATCGCTCTGGAAACACCATATATTTT
CDR3 protein: CASSGTENRSGNTIYF

V gene: TRBV28
J gene: TRBJ1-1
clone size: few
CDR3 length: 15
D gene: NA
CDR3 DNA: TGTGCCAGCAGTTTTAGCGGGGGCATGGGCACTGAAGCTTTCTTT
CDR3 protein: CASSFSGGMGTEAFF

V gene: TRBV4-3
J gene: TRBJ1-1
clone size: NA
CDR3 length: 11
D gene: NA
CDR3 DNA: TGCGCCAGCAGTCGGGGGACTGAAGCTTTCTTT
CDR3 protein: CASSRGTEAFF

V gene: TRBV15
J gene: TRBJ1-2
clone size: once
CDR3 length: 14
D gene: TRBD1
CDR3 DNA: TGTGCCACCAGCAGAGATTCGACAGGGGTTGGCTACACCTTC
CDR3 protein: CATSRDSTGVGYTF

V gene: TRBV7-2
J gene: TRBJ2-1
clone size: NA
CDR3 length: 14
D gene: TRBD2
CDR3 DNA: TGTGCCAGCAGCTTAAACAGCGGGGCGGGGGAGCAGTTCTTC
CDR3 protein: CASSLNSGAGEQFF

V gene: TRBV6-5
J gene: TRBJ1-2
clone size: few
CDR3 length: 12
D gene: TRBD1
CDR3 DNA: TGTGCCAGCAGCTCTCAGGGGGCTGGCTACACCTTC
CDR3 protein: CASSSQGAGYTF

V gene: TRBV30
J gene: TRBJ1-2
clone size: NA
CDR3 length: 11
D gene: NA
CDR3 DNA: TGTGCCTGGAGTACCGGGGATGGCTACACCTTC
CDR3 protein: CAWSTGDGYTF

V gene: TRBV6-4
J gene: TRBJ2-1
clone size: NA
CDR3 length: 18
D gene: TRBD2
CDR3 DNA: TGTGCCAGCAGTGACGGCGGACTAGCTCATCCCGGGAGCAATGAGCAGTTCTTC
CDR3 protein: CASSDGGLAHPGSNEQFF

V gene: TRBV18
J gene: TRBJ2-7
clone size: NA
CDR3 length: 14
D gene: NA
CDR3 DNA: TGTGCCAGCTCTACCTCCGGGGTATCCTACGAGCAGTACTTC
CDR3 protein: CASSTSGVSYEQYF

V gene: TRBV2
J gene: TRBJ2-2
clone size: NA
CDR3 length: 14
D gene: NA
CDR3 DNA: TGTGCCAGCAGGGACAGATCGAACACCGGGGAGCTGTTTTTT
CDR3 protein: CASRDRSNTGELFF

V gene: TRBV3-1/TRBV3-2
J gene: TRBJ2-2
clone size: NA
CDR3 length: 14
D gene: NA
CDR3 DNA: TGTGCCAGCAGCCTTGGACGGGGCACCGGGGAGCTGTTTTTT
CDR3 protein: CASSLGRGTGELFF

V gene: TRBV28
J gene: TRBJ2-5
clone size: NA
CDR3 length: 16
D gene: TRBD1
CDR3 DNA: TGTGCCAGCAGAGAGGACAGGGGGGTCCCGACGGAGACCCAGTACTTC
CDR3 protein: CASREDRGVPTETQYF

V gene: TRBV7-2
J gene: TRBJ1-5
clone size: NA
CDR3 length: 13
D gene: NA
CDR3 DNA: TGTGCCAGCAGCTGGGACTCTAGTCAGCCCCAGCATTTT
CDR3 protein: CASSWDSSQPQHF